This TCR beta chain originates from a study of blood T cell repertoires in COVID-19. Study-level information: Both acute and convalescent COVID-19 samples were obtained from the United States, Italy and Spain.

TCRdb's copy holds only in-frame clones and misses some; the assay was immunoSEQ multiplex PCR. The data show roughly 360,000 clones, approximately 89% seen once. There are 15 residues in the CDR3. Material for sequencing was PBMCs or T cells enriched from blood (not recorded which). The chain carries TRBV21-1 and TRBJ2-7; the D call TRBD2 from the table was never checked on the DNA. TRBV21-1 is an annotated pseudogene. The receptor was isolated from a man aged 30-40 years who had recovered from COVID-19. Written as DNA, the CDR3 is TGTGCCAGCAGCAAATCCGGGTGGTCGGGCTACGAGCAGTACTTC. Translating it yields CASSKSGWSGYEQYF.